The sequence of this T cell receptor beta chain was determined in a study of technical replicates of blood from a few donors listed by TCRdb under 2017. Receptors were amplified or captured by the immunoSEQ multiplex PCR assay. In its TCRdb copy, this immuneACCESS table keeps in-frame sequences only and misses some clones. Where compared with another copy, unresolved V genes explain less than half of these, and the others have no known cause. This sample gives 65,000 to 75,000 clones in total; about 86% of them show up just once. More than 5% of the sample is in the top ten clones. This clone was counted between two and nine times. Its antigen is unknown. The sample holds no much larger clone one base away, and base qualities are not on file. The material sequenced was PBMCs. This receptor was taken from a human donor in good health. Some clones in this sample may be carry-over from other donors' samples.

For the CDR3, the sequence is CASSQRTGHNSPLHF. Here is the DNA: TGTGCCAGCAGCCAGAGGACAGGGCATAATTCACCCCTCCACTTT. The rearranged chain carries TRBV5-8 and TRBJ1-6; TRBD1 aligns with 8 central bases. The CDR3 runs 15 amino acids, cysteine and phenylalanine included. Of the read, only the CDR3 DNA is kept; its 45 bases are in frame from base 1. CDR1 and CDR2 are drawn from the germline V gene: SGHTS, YDEGEE. The V end gives up 4 bases and the J end 5 bases, leaving 5 bases in the junction not matched to a gene.